Below are 24 T cell receptor beta chains sequenced from a single sample in a study of shared clonotypes between healthy human individuals (dated by TCRdb to the early 2020s). The receptor library was made with the immunoSEQ multiplex PCR assay. The source is immuneACCESS, and TCRdb retained only in-frame sequences with V and J called. Part of the clones is not carried over; for the studies checked, unresolved V genes explain less than half of this, and the remainder is unexplained. The sample table records a few hundred thousand clones; around 77% of these occur just once. The ten top clones hold 12% of the sample. Sequencing input: PBMCs. These receptors were obtained from a middle-aged woman in good health. Some clones in this sample may be carry-over from other donors' samples.

With regard to this clone: Only one base separates this from a far larger clonotype, so it likely reflects a read error. V gene TRBV5-8 combines with J gene TRBJ2-7; maybe TRBD2 (6 bases). The CDR3 contains 13 residues. Germline assignment: CDR1 SGHTS and CDR2 YDEGEE. CDR3 protein: CANSLAGGYEQYF. The CDR3 DNA sequence: TGTGCCAACAGCTTGGCCGGGGGCTACGAGCAGTACTTC.

This chain joins TRBV4-2 and TRBJ1-1, with a tentative D call TRBD1 (5 bases). From germline, CDR1 is LGHNA and CDR2 YNFKEQ. The V end lost 4 bases, the J end lost 0 bases, and 24 bases lay between the germline ends. The CDR3 sequence is 19 residues long. CDR3 sequence: CASSRGEGRSTLMNTEAFF. The CDR3 coding sequence is TGTGCCAGCAGCCGGGGCGAGGGGCGATCCACTCTGATGAACACTGAAGCTTTCTTT.

This clone has a count of ten or more. The chain employs TRBV18 and TRBJ1-1, with D hard to call. Germline V gene lookup returns CDR1 KGHSH and CDR2 LQKENI. CDR3 size: 14 residues. V was pared by 0 bases and J by 3 bases, with 8 bases between. The CDR3 bases are TGTGCCAGCTCACCACCGAACAGCTACACTGAAGCTTTCTTT. Protein: CASSPPNSYTEAFF. Full variable domain (missing parts from reference TRBV18 and TRBJ1-1): NAGVMQNPRHLVRRRGQEARLRCSPMKGHSHVYWYRQLPEEGLKFMVYLQKENIIDESGMPKERFSAEFPKEGPSILRIQQVVRGDSAAYFCASSPPNSYTEAFFGQGTRLTVV.

Turning to this clone: This probably arose from a read error, given a far larger clone one base away. J is TRBJ1-2 and V is TRBV29-1, with D uncertain. Germline V gene lookup returns CDR1 SQVTM and CDR2 ANQGSEA. This CDR3 is built from 12 residues. The CDR3 region is CSVEDHNYGCTF. CDR3 sequence (DNA): TGCAGCGTTGAAGACCATAACTATGGCTGCACCTTC.

The chain carries TRBV5-1 and TRBJ2-5; no definite D call. The last part of the DNA fits TRBJ2-7 better; the J call may be wrong. The CDR3 has 12 residues. Germline V CDR1 and CDR2: SGHRS, YFSETQ. CDR3 protein: CASSVDGYEQYF. CDR3 nucleotide sequence: TGCGCCAGCAGCGTGGACGGGTACGAGCAGTACTTC.

The chain is built from TRBV30 and TRBJ1-2, with D unclear. V was pared by 4 bases and J by 10 bases, with 16 bases between. Looked up from germline, CDR1 is GTSNPN and CDR2 is SVGIG (reference sequence). The CDR3 runs 12 residues. CDR3 amino acids: CAWTGLMGSYTF. Written as DNA, the CDR3 is TGTGCCTGGACTGGACTCATGGGGTCCTACACCTTC.

As concerns this clone: One base away lies a much larger clone, so this may be a sequencing read error. The sample has other DNA sequences that encode this CDR3 too. The rearrangement uses TRBV15 and TRBJ2-7; TRBD1 matches 8 bases. Germline CDR1 reads LNHNV; CDR2 reads YYDKDF (reference sequence). There are 16 residues in the CDR3. The DNA for the CDR3 is TGTGCCACCAGCAGAGAGGGGGGACAGGTCTCCTACGAGCAATACTTC. This codes for CATSREGGQVSYEQYF.

The chain links TRBV12-5 to TRBJ2-5; 9 bases align to TRBD1. Per germline, CDR1 LGHNT and CDR2 FRNRAP. The trim removed 6 bases at V and 5 bases at J, leaving 16 bases unmatched. The CDR3 has 17 amino acids. CDR3 coding DNA: TGTGCTAGTGGAAAAGGGACAGGGTATGGTGGCAGGGAGACCCAGTACTTC. Its translation is CASGKGTGYGGRETQYF.

The J gene is TRBJ1-2, the V gene TRBV11-2, with unresolved D. Germline-derived CDR1 and CDR2 are SGHAT and FQNNGV. Trimming removed 1 base from V and 4 bases from J, with 7 bases in between. The CDR3 length is 13 residues. CDR3 DNA sequence: TGTGCCAGCAGCTTAGGAACCAGCTATGGCTACACCTTC. Translating it yields CASSLGTSYGYTF.

CDR3 loop: CAIKGTSGSLNEQFF. The CDR3 nucleotides read TGTGCCATCAAAGGGACTAGCGGGAGCTTAAATGAGCAGTTCTTC. The chain has TRBV10-3 and TRBJ2-1, with 14 bases fitting TRBD2. The CDR3 loop spans 15 amino acids. Germline CDR1 ENHRY, CDR2 SYGVKD. V was clipped by 7 bases and J by 7 bases; unmatched bases: 6.

The V gene is TRBV7-7, the J gene TRBJ2-1; D remains unclear. With 5 bases removed from V and 7 bases from J, the gap between germline ends came to 21 bases. Germline CDR1 is SSHAT and CDR2 is FNYEAQ (reference sequence). This CDR3 contains 16 residues. The CDR3 sequence: CASSPGPSLGLNEQFF. CDR3 in DNA: TGTGCCAGCAGCCCCGGGCCCTCCCTGGGCCTAAATGAGCAGTTCTTC.

Note on this clone: Other nucleotide sequences from this sample produce the same CDR3. The chain links TRBV7-3 to TRBJ1-1; the D is unclear. The V and J ends lost 3 bases and 1 base respectively, with 6 bases between them. There are 13 residues in the CDR3. CDR1 is SGHTA, CDR2 FQGTGA, per germline. CDR3 DNA: TGTGCCAGCAGCTTGACGGCGAACACTGAAGCTTTCTTT. This gives the protein CASSLTANTEAFF.

The gene calls are TRBV7-3 and TRBJ1-5; D possibly corresponds to TRBD1 (5 bases). The CDR3 contains 13 residues. Trimming took 2 bases from V and 4 from J, leaving 6 bases between them. Germline V CDR1 and CDR2: SGHTA, FQGTGA. The CDR3: CASSLQGNQPQHF. Here the CDR3 DNA reads TGTGCCAGCAGCTTACAGGGAAATCAGCCCCAGCATTTT.

This clone was observed a handful of times. J is TRBJ2-7 and V is TRBV19, with TRBD2 identical over 7 bases. Trimming took 5 bases from V and 2 from J; bases not matched to a gene: 9. The V gene's germline CDR1 is LNHDA and CDR2 SQIVND (reference sequence). CDR3 length: 15 amino acids. CDR3 in DNA: TGTGCCAGTAGTCCGTGGACTAGACCCGCCTACGAGCAGTACTTC. Translated, it gives CASSPWTRPAYEQYF.

The chain couples TRBV5-1 to TRBJ2-4; 8 positions agree with TRBD1. CDR3 length: 15 amino acids. J gave up 7 bases and V 0 bases, and 6 bases lay outside the gene matches. The V gene's germline CDR1 is SGHRS and CDR2 YFSETQ. CDR3 residues: CASSLGDRGNNIQYF. Here the CDR3 DNA reads TGCGCCAGCAGCTTGGGAGACAGGGGTAATAACATTCAGTACTTC. Full variable domain (rest looked up from reference TRBV5-1 and TRBJ2-4): KAGVTQTPRYLIKTRGQQVTLSCSPISGHRSVSWYQQTPGQGLQFLFEYFSETQRNKGNFPGRFSGRQFSNSRSEMNVSTLELGDSALYLCASSLGDRGNNIQYFGAGTRLSVL.

The chain employs TRBV30 and TRBJ1-2, with TRBD1 matching over 10 bases. The germline gives CDR1 GTSNPN, CDR2 SVGIG (reference sequence). This CDR3 contains 17 residues. J lost 5 bases, V lost 4 bases, and 16 bases had no gene match. The CDR3 sequence is CAWKGGRGQGFSYGYTF. CDR3 DNA sequence: TGTGCCTGGAAAGGAGGGCGGGGACAGGGGTTCAGTTATGGCTACACCTTC.

This clone occurred a few times. J is TRBJ1-4 and V is TRBV6-1; the D gene is possibly TRBD1 (6 bases). Germline CDR1 and CDR2: MNHNS and SASEGT. The CDR3 totals 15 residues. V lost 3 bases to trimming and J lost 5 bases, with 13 bases between them. The CDR3 protein is CASSERQVLNEKLFF. The CDR3, as DNA: TGTGCCAGCAGTGAGCGACAGGTCCTGAATGAAAAACTGTTTTTT.

The DNA for the CDR3 is TGTGCCAGCAGCTTGGCACCAGGGGGGTACTATGGCTACACCTTC. Translation gives CASSLAPGGYYGYTF. This chain uses TRBV5-4 with TRBJ1-2; TRBD1 agrees at 7 bases. The CDR3 has 15 amino acids. V was clipped by 0 bases and J by 3 bases; unmatched bases: 5. Germline CDR1 is SGHNT and CDR2 is YYREEE (reference sequence).

CDR3 loop: CASSGDSGTYEQYF. CDR3 nucleotides: TGCGCCAGCAGTGGGGACTCGGGTACCTACGAGCAGTACTTC. V and J are TRBV10-2 and TRBJ2-7; a weak D match, TRBD2 (6 bases). V was cut by 4 bases and J by 2 bases, with 12 bases left in between. The germline CDR1 and CDR2 sequences are WSHSY and SAAADI. This CDR3 is built from 14 residues.

The chain couples TRBV28 to TRBJ1-2; 7 bases map to TRBD1. This CDR3 is 13 amino acids long. Germline CDR1 and CDR2: MDHEN and SYDVKM. Unmatched junction bases numbered 8, after V lost 6 bases and J lost 7 bases. CDR3 region: CASRIQGILGYTF. DNA for the CDR3: TGTGCCAGCAGGATACAGGGGATACTTGGCTACACCTTC.

There are a few counts of this clone. The genes are TRBV15 and TRBJ1-2; D is unclear. Trimming left V 2 bases short and J 12 bases short, with 22 bases between. Germline lookup yields CDR1 LNHNV and CDR2 YYDKDF (reference sequence). This CDR3 has 15 amino acids. CDR3 protein: CATSRFPTWRDRDTF. In nucleotides, the CDR3 is TGTGCCACCAGCAGATTCCCCACATGGCGTGATCGGGACACCTTC.

As concerns this clone: This could be a read error, since a much larger clone is one nucleotide away. Within the sample, other DNA sequences also encode this same CDR3. This chain uses TRBV4-3 with TRBJ1-6; the D gene is possibly TRBD1 (6 bases). From germline, CDR1 is LGHNA and CDR2 YSLEER. The CDR3 is made up of 17 amino acids. CDR3 residues: CASSQGVPGHYNSPLHF. The DNA for the CDR3 is TGCGCCAGCAGCCAGGGAGTCCCGGGACATTATAATTCACCACTCCACTTT.

This clone appeared a few times. Other DNA variants within this sample encode the same CDR3. This sequence joins TRBV7-9 and TRBJ2-6; TRBD1 or TRBD2 may be the D gene (6 bases each). Trimming shortened V by 5 bases and J by 2 bases, and 10 bases separated the two germline ends. Germline loops: CDR1 SEHNR, CDR2 FQNEAQ (reference sequence). The CDR3 is made up of 15 amino acids. CDR3 DNA sequence: TGTGCCAGCAGCCTGGGGGGCACTGGGGCCAACGTCCTGACTTTC. It is translated as CASSLGGTGANVLTF.

The rearrangement uses TRBV4-2 and TRBJ2-3; 7 nucleotides line up with TRBD2. Unmatched junction bases numbered 6, after V lost 1 base and J lost 5 bases. CDR1 LGHNA and CDR2 YNFKEQ come from the germline V gene. This CDR3 has 15 residues. CDR3 coding DNA: TGTGCCAGCAGCCAAGTTGGCTGGGAGGGAGATACGCAGTATTTT. It is translated as CASSQVGWEGDTQYF.